A single sample gave rise to the 17 T cell receptor beta chains below, sequenced in a study of CD39 and CD103 CD8 tumor-infiltrating T cells. Profiled with immunoSEQ multiplex PCR; TCRdb holds only in-frame clones, not every one. The sample lists some 3,000 clones, under 90% occurring once. The sequencing sample was made of CD39- CD103- CD8+ T cells sorted from the tumor. Subset given: CD103-CD39- double-negative CD45RA- CD8 T cells. These receptors all stem from a human donor with head and neck squamous cell carcinoma.

The chain combines TRBV27 with TRBJ2-3, with a possible D match to TRBD2 (7 bases). Trimming took 4 bases from V and 3 from J, leaving 20 bases between them. The CDR3 extends over 17 amino acids. The germline V gene encodes CDR1 MNHEY and CDR2 SMNVEV (reference sequence). Here the CDR3 DNA reads TGTGCCAGCAGTTACCTAGTCACGGGGGGCCGAACAGATACGCAGTATTTT. This gives the protein CASSYLVTGGRTDTQYF.

The chain employs TRBV5-4 and TRBJ2-5; 10 bases align to TRBD1. V shed 5 bases and J 5 bases; nucleotides not matched to a gene: 3. Looked up from germline, CDR1 is SGHNT and CDR2 is YYREEE (reference sequence). The CDR3 extends over 13 amino acids. In DNA form, the CDR3 reads TGTGCCAGCAGTTCGGACAGGGGGGAGACCCAGTACTTC. Translated, it gives CASSSDRGETQYF.

This clone was seen only once. The CDR3 here is CASSLRTGGHEQYF. The CDR3 DNA follows: TGTGCCAGCAGTCTAAGGACAGGGGGCCACGAGCAGTACTTC. V usage is TRBV27 and J usage is TRBJ2-7; TRBD1 matches at 11 bases. From germline, CDR1 is MNHEY and CDR2 SMNVEV (reference sequence). With 5 bases clipped from V and 5 bases from J, the junction kept 5 bases outside the gene matches. The CDR3 totals 14 residues.

V is TRBV6-4 and J is TRBJ1-5; D gene uncertain. CDR1 is MRHNA, CDR2 SNTAGT, per germline. There are 14 residues in the CDR3. V was cut by 0 bases and J by 4 bases, with 7 bases left in between. Here the CDR3 reads CASSDSAANQPQHF. Here the CDR3 DNA reads TGTGCCAGCAGTGACTCGGCGGCTAATCAGCCCCAGCATTTT.

V and J are TRBV7-9 and TRBJ1-2; D is possibly TRBD1 (6 bases). CDR3 length equals 15 residues. Germline assignment: CDR1 SEHNR and CDR2 FQNEAQ (reference sequence). The germline V and J ends were trimmed by 7 bases and 1 base, with 16 bases remaining between them. In DNA, the CDR3 is TGTGCCAGCATCAGTACGACAGGCCTTAACTATGGCTACACCTTC. This codes for CASISTTGLNYGYTF.

This clone was picked up a small number of times. The V and J genes are TRBV2 and TRBJ2-2; weak D call: TRBD2 (6 bases). Trimming shortened V by 8 bases and J by 5 bases, and 12 bases separated the two germline ends. The CDR3 is made up of 13 amino acids. In germline, CDR1 is SNHLY, CDR2 FYNNEI. The chain's CDR3 is CASSPSVTGELFF. In DNA form, the CDR3 reads TGTGCCAGCTCCCCTAGCGTAACCGGGGAGCTGTTTTTT.

This rearrangement joins TRBV30 to TRBJ2-7; the D gene is possibly TRBD1 (6 bases). V was clipped by 3 bases and J by 3 bases, with 12 bases between them. This CDR3 spans 13 amino acids. The germline gives CDR1 GTSNPN, CDR2 SVGIG (reference sequence). CDR3 sequence (DNA): TGTGCCTGGAGCTTTGGACAGAACTACGAGCAGTACTTC. This codes for CAWSFGQNYEQYF. Combining the CDR3 with reference TRBV30 and TRBJ2-7 gives the whole variable domain SQTIHQWPATLVQPVGSPLSLECTVEGTSNPNLYWYRQAAGRGLQLLFYSVGIGQISSEVPQNLSASRPQDRQFILSSKKLLLSDSGFYLCAWSFGQNYEQYFGPGTRLTVT.

The chain employs TRBV4-1 and TRBJ2-7; 7 bases are a match to TRBD2. Germline V CDR1 and CDR2: MGHRA, YSYEKL. CDR3 length: 15 amino acids. V gave up 4 bases and J gave up 2 bases; unmatched junction bases: 8. CDR3 nucleotide sequence: TGCGCCAGCAGCCCTTGGGGGGGTAGTACCTACGAGCAGTACTTC. Its protein product is CASSPWGGSTYEQYF.

This chain connects TRBV11-2 to TRBJ2-2; a weak D match, TRBD2 (7 bases). The V end was cut by 5 bases, the J end by 5 bases, with 15 bases between. The germline CDR1 and CDR2 sequences are SGHAT and FQNNGV. The CDR3 extends over 15 amino acids. The CDR3 reads CASSPSGGDTGELFF. CDR3 bases: TGTGCCAGCAGCCCGTCGGGGGGCGATACCGGGGAGCTGTTTTTT. The complete variable domain, with remaining parts taken from reference TRBV11-2 and TRBJ2-2, reads EAGVAQSPRYKIIEKRQSVAFWCNPISGHATLYWYQQILGQGPKLLIQFQNNGVVDDSQLPKDRFSAERLKGVDSTLKIQPAKLEDSAVYLCASSPSGGDTGELFFGEGSRLTVL.

The V call is TRBV29-1, the J call TRBJ2-7; 9 bases fit TRBD2. After removal of 2 bases from V and 7 bases from J, the junction contained 12 bases not matched to a gene. CDR1 is SQVTM and CDR2 is ANQGSEA in the germline V gene. CDR3 length: 15 residues. CDR3 sequence reads: CSVENIGGGAREQYF. The CDR3 DNA reads as TGCAGCGTTGAAAACATCGGCGGGGGGGCAAGAGAGCAGTACTTC.

This rearrangement joins TRBV19 to TRBJ1-2; D is undetermined. V lost 2 bases and J 3 bases, leaving 10 bases between the germline ends. The germline V gene encodes CDR1 LNHDA and CDR2 SQIVND (reference sequence). The CDR3 totals 14 residues. This chain's CDR3 is CASSITAEDYGYTF. CDR3 in DNA: TGTGCCAGTAGTATAACCGCTGAGGACTATGGCTACACCTTC.

This clone is a singleton in its sample. V and J are TRBV4-2 and TRBJ2-7, with D perhaps TRBD2 (5 bases). Germline CDR1 reads LGHNA; CDR2 reads YNFKEQ. V was shortened by 1 base and J by 1 base, with 11 bases between the two germline ends. This CDR3 region has 15 residues. The CDR3 coding sequence is TGTGCCAGCAGCCAAGGGAGTAGCGAGTCCTACGAGCAGTACTTC. Translated: CASSQGSSESYEQYF.

Within the sample, this clone is large. The chain is built from TRBV7-9 and TRBJ1-1, with 8 nucleotides matching TRBD1. The V gene's germline CDR1 is SEHNR and CDR2 FQNEAQ (reference sequence). The CDR3 covers 18 residues. V was clipped by 2 bases and J by 0 bases; unmatched bases: 11. CDR3 in amino acids: CASSLRTGNRGVNTEAFF. CDR3 sequence (DNA): TGTGCCAGCAGCTTACGGACAGGGAACCGAGGGGTGAACACTGAAGCTTTCTTT.

The CDR3 here is CASSETSGGIPDTQYF. DNA for the CDR3: TGTGCCAGCAGCGAAACTAGCGGGGGGATCCCAGATACGCAGTATTTT. The V and J genes are TRBV7-7 and TRBJ2-3; 12 nucleotides align to TRBD2. Germline V CDR1 and CDR2: SSHAT, FNYEAQ (reference sequence). This CDR3 has 16 amino acids. V lost 5 bases, J lost 4 bases, and 7 bases stayed unmatched.

The V call is TRBV10-2, the J call TRBJ1-1, with D perhaps matching TRBD1 (6 bases). Trimming took off 3 bases at V and 3 bases at J, with 14 bases between the two ends. The germline V gene encodes CDR1 WSHSY and CDR2 SAAADI. The CDR3 covers 15 residues. The CDR3 region has the DNA TGCGCCAGCAGTGACGTCAGGGGTGGGGACACTGAAGCTTTCTTT. Its translation is CASSDVRGGDTEAFF.

This clone has only a few counts. CDR3 bases: TGTGCCAGCAGCTCCGGGGGGGTCAATCAGCCCCAGCATTTT. Its protein is CASSSGGVNQPQHF. This rearrangement joins TRBV7-9 to TRBJ1-5; D possibly corresponds to TRBD1 (5 bases). CDR1 SEHNR and CDR2 FQNEAQ come from the germline V gene (reference sequence). The length of the CDR3 is 14 residues. V gave up 4 bases and J gave up 3 bases, with 10 bases separating them.

This clone occurred once. The rearrangement uses TRBV10-3 and TRBJ2-7; TRBD1 agrees at 8 bases. V shed 6 bases and J 7 bases; nucleotides not matched to a gene: 11. The CDR3 runs to 14 residues. Germline assignment: CDR1 ENHRY and CDR2 SYGVKD. As DNA, the CDR3 is TGTGCCATCAGGCGACAGGGGACCGCTTTGGAGCAGTACTTC. It specifies CAIRRQGTALEQYF.